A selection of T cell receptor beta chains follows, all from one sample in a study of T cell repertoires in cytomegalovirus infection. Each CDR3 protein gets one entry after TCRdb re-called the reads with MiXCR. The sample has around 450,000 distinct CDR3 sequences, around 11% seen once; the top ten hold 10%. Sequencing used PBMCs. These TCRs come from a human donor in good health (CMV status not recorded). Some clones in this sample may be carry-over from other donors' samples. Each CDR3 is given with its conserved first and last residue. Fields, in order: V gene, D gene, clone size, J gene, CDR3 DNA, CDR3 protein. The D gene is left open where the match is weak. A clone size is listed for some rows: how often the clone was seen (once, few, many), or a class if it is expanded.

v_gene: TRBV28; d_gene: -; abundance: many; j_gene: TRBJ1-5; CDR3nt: TGTGCCAGCGAAGTCTCCCTAGGCAATCAGCCCCAGCATTTT; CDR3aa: CASEVSLGNQPQHF
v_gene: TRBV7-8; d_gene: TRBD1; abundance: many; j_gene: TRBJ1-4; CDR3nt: TGTGCCAGCAGCTTAATACCGGGACAGAAACTGTTTTTT; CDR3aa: CASSLIPGQKLFF
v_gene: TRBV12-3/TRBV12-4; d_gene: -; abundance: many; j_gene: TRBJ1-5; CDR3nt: TGTGCCAGCAGTGTGAGTCAGCCCCAGCATTTT; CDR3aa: CASSVSQPQHF
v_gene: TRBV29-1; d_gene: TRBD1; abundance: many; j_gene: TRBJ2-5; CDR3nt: TGCAGCGTCGAACTTGGGACAGAGGAGACCCAGTACTTC; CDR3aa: CSVELGTEETQYF
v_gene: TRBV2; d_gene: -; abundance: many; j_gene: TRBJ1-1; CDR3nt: TGTGCCAGCAGACAGGGCGGCTACGAAGCTTTCTTT; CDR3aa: CASRQGGYEAFF
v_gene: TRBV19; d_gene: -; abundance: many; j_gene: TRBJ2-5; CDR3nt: TGTGCCAGTAGTGACGGGACCCAGTACTTC; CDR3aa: CASSDGTQYF
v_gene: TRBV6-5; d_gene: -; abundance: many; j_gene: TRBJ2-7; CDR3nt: TGTGCCAGCAGTTACTCGATAGGACAGACTGGGTACGAGCAGTACTTC; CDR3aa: CASSYSIGQTGYEQYF
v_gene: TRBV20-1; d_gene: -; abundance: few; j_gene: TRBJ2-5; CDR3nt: TGCAGTGCCAGTTTCCAGAACAAACAAGAGACCCAGTACTTC; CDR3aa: CSASFQNKQETQYF
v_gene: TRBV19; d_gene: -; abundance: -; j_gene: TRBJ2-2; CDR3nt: TGTGCCAGTAGCCGGGGCAGGGATTTTACCGGGGAGCTGTTTTTT; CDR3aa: CASSRGRDFTGELFF
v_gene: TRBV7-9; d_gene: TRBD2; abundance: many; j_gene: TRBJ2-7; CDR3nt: TGTGCCAGCAGCGAACCGCCTCTAGCGGGATATGTGTACGAGCAGTACTTC; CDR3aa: CASSEPPLAGYVYEQYF
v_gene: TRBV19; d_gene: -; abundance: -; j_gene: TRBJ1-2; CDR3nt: TGTGCCAGTTTCGATTTGGGGGCCTCCTATGGCTACACCTTC; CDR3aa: CASFDLGASYGYTF
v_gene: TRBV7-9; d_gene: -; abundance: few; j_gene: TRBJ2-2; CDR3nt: TGTGCCAGCAGTCCTCTGTTGAACACCGGGGAGCTGTTTTTT; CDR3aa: CASSPLLNTGELFF
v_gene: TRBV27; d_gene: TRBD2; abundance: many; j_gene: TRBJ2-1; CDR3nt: TGTGCCAGCAGTCTACTAGCGGGAGAAAACAATGAGCAGTTCTTC; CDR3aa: CASSLLAGENNEQFF
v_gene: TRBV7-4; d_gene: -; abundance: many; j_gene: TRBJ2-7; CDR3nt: TGTGCCAGCAGCCCGAAGGACATGAACTCCTACGAGCAGTACTTC; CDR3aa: CASSPKDMNSYEQYF
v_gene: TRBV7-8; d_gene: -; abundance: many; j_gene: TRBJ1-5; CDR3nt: TGTGCCAGCACCAGTAACAGGAATCAGCCCCAGCATTTT; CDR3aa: CASTSNRNQPQHF
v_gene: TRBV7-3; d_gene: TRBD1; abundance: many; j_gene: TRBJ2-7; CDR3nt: TGTGCCAGCAGCCCCGGGACAGGGGGCTTGTACGAGCAGTACTTC; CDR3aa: CASSPGTGGLYEQYF
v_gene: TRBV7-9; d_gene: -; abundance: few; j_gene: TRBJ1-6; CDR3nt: TGTGCCAGCAGCCGTGCGGGCTCCGGACCACCCCTCCACTTT; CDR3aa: CASSRAGSGPPLHF
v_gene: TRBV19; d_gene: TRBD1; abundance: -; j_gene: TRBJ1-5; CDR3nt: TGTGCCAGTACACCGGGACAGAGCAATCAGCCCCAGCATTTT; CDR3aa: CASTPGQSNQPQHF
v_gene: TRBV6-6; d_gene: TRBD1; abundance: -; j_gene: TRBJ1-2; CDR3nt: TGTGCCAGCAGGGAGGGGGCCAACTATGGCTACACCTTC; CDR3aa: CASREGANYGYTF
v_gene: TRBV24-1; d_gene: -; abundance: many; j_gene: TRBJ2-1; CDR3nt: TGTGCCACCAGTGACCCCCCAAGCAATGAGCAGTTCTTC; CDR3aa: CATSDPPSNEQFF
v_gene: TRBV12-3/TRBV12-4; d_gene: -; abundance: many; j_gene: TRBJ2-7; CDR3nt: TGTGCCAGCAGTATTCACAGGGCCCCCTACGAGCAGTACTTC; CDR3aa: CASSIHRAPYEQYF
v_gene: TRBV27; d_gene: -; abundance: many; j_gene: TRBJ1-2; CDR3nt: TGTGCCAGCAGTTTCGGGGCAGGGGACGGCTACACCTTC; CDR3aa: CASSFGAGDGYTF
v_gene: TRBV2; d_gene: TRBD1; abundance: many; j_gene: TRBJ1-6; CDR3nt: TGTGCCAGCAGTGAGGGACAGGGAGGAGGATCACCCCTCCACTTT; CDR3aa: CASSEGQGGGSPLHF
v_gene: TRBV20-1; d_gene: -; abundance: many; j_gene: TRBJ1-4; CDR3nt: TGCAGTGCCGTCGGAGCAGCAACTAATGAAAAACTGTTTTTT; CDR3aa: CSAVGAATNEKLFF
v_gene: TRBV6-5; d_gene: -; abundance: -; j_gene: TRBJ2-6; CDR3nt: TGTGCCAGCACCGGGTTCAGCTCTGGGGCCAACGTCCTGACTTTC; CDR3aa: CASTGFSSGANVLTF
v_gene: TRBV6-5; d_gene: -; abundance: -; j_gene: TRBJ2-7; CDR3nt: TGTGCCAGCAGTTACTCCTCGGGAGCCTACGAGCAGTACTTC; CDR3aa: CASSYSSGAYEQYF
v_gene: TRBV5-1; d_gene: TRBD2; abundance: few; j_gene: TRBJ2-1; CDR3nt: TGCGCCAGCAGCTTGATGGTGGGGGGGTCCAATGAGCAGTTCTTC; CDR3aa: CASSLMVGGSNEQFF
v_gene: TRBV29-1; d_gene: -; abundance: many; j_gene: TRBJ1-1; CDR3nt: TGCAGCGTTGTTTGGGAGCTACTGAACACTGAAGCTTTCTTT; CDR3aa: CSVVWELLNTEAFF
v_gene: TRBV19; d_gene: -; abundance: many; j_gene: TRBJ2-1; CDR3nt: TGTGCCTCGAATTACGGCAATGAGCAGTTCTTC; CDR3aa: CASNYGNEQFF
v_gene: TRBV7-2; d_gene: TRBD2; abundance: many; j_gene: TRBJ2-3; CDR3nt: TGTGCCAGCAGCTTAGCGCCTAGCGGGGGAGATACGCAGTATTTT; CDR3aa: CASSLAPSGGDTQYF
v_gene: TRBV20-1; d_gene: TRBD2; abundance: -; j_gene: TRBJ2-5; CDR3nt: TGCAGTGCTAGTAGGATAGCGGGGGCAAGGGAGGCCCAGTACTTC; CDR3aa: CSASRIAGAREAQYF